One and the same sample provided the 8 T cell receptor beta chains below, sequenced in a study of shared clonotypes between healthy human individuals (dated by TCRdb to about 2020). The protocol used for the library was the immunoSEQ multiplex PCR assay. This immuneACCESS table, as held by TCRdb, lists in-frame sequences with V and J called but not all clones. Of the missing ones, under half trace to an unresolved V gene in checked studies; the others have no known cause. For this sample there are about 690,000 clones; around 90% appear just once. Clones ranked in the top ten supply approximately 35% of the sample. Sequenced input: memory CD8+ T cells from PBMCs. The sample's cell subset or site label, decoded: CD45RO+ cells pooled with CCR7-negative TemRA cells. The receptors derive from a young man in good health. Some clones in this sample may be carry-over from other donors' samples.

The genes are TRBV7-6 and TRBJ2-7; 8 bases are a match to TRBD1. CDR1 is SGHVS and CDR2 is FNYEAQ in the germline V gene. J lost 0 bases, V lost 3 bases, and 4 bases had no gene match. The CDR3 spans 15 residues. The DNA for the CDR3 is TGTGCCAGCAGCTTGCAGGGGGCGAGCTCCTACGAGCAGTACTTC. Residues: CASSLQGASSYEQYF.

This clone was detected once. This rearrangement joins TRBV12-1 to TRBJ2-7. TRBV12-1 is described as a pseudogene. This CDR3 spans 13 amino acids. The CDR3: CASGKGSSYEQYF. In nucleotides, the CDR3 is TGTGCCAGCGGTAAAGGTAGCTCCTACGAGCAGTACTTC.

The chain joins TRBV7-3 to TRBJ2-6; D not resolved. V was shortened by 5 bases and J by 0 bases, with 14 bases between the two germline ends. Germline CDR1 SGHTA, CDR2 FQGTGA. CDR3 length: 17 residues. CDR3 DNA: TGTGCCAGCAGCCCAGTGTCGGAGCGCTCTGGGGCCAACGTCCTGACTTTC. Encoded protein: CASSPVSERSGANVLTF.

The J gene is TRBJ1-4, the V gene TRBV6-1; perhaps TRBD1 as D (5 bases). The CDR3 is 13 residues long. Germline V gives CDR1 MNHNS, CDR2 SASEGT. Trimming shortened V by 8 bases and J by 4 bases, and 11 bases separated the two germline ends. DNA for the CDR3: TGTGCCAGCCCCGACAGCGATAATGAAAAACTGTTTTTT. It is translated as CASPDSDNEKLFF.

The chain links TRBV27 to TRBJ2-7; D is possibly TRBD2 (6 bases). Between the trimmed V and J ends, which lost 2 bases and 0 bases, there was a span of 14 bases. Germline assignment: CDR1 MNHEY and CDR2 SMNVEV (reference sequence). The CDR3 totals 16 residues. DNA of the CDR3: TGTGCCAGCAGTTTACGGGGGACGGTGAGCTCCTACGAGCAGTACTTC. Protein sequence: CASSLRGTVSSYEQYF.

V is TRBV7-9 and J is TRBJ2-1, with 13 bases aligning to TRBD2. Germline CDR1 is SEHNR and CDR2 is FQNEAQ (reference sequence). V was pared by 4 bases and J by 7 bases, with 7 bases of the junction left unmatched. The CDR3 length is 16 residues. The CDR3 DNA follows: TGTGCCAGCAGCTCCACTAGCGGGAGGGCCAGGAATGAGCAGTTCTTC. It is translated as CASSSTSGRARNEQFF.

This chain links TRBV5-4 with TRBJ2-7; 11 nucleotides align to TRBD1. The CDR3 has 15 amino acids. Germline CDR1 is SGHNT and CDR2 is YYREEE (reference sequence). V trimming: 4 bases; J trimming: 1 base; junction bases outside the gene matches: 4. The CDR3 DNA follows: TGTGCCAGCAGCGACCGGGACAGGGGGTCCTACGAGCAGTACTTC. This codes for CASSDRDRGSYEQYF.

The gene calls are TRBV9 and TRBJ2-7; 8 bases align to TRBD1. Germline CDR1 is SGDLS and CDR2 is YYNGEE. After removal of 0 bases from V and 8 bases from J, the junction contained 4 bases not matched to a gene. The CDR3 is 13 amino acids. The CDR3 spells CASSVGTGSQQYF. The CDR3 DNA is TGTGCCAGCAGCGTAGGGACAGGGTCCCAGCAGTACTTC.